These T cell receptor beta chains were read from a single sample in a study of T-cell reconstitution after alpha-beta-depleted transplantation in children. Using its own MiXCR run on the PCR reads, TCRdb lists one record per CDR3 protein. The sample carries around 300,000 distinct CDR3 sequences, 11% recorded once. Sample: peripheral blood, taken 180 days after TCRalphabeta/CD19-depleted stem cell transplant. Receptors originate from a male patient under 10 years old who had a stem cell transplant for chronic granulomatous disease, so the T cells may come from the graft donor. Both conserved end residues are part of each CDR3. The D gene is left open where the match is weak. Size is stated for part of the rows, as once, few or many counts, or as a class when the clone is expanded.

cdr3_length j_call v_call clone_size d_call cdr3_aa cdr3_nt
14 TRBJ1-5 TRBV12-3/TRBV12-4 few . CASSSEQGGQPQHF TGTGCCAGCAGTTCGGAGCAGGGAGGTCAGCCCCAGCATTTT
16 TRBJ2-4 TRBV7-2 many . CASSLPGAAPGNIQYF TGTGCCAGCAGCCTACCTGGGGCGGCCCCCGGCAACATTCAGTACTTC
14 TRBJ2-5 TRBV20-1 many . CSATTGTPQETQYF TGCAGTGCTACTACCGGGACACCACAAGAGACCCAGTACTTC
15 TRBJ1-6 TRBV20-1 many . CSARAGGAQNSPLHF TGCAGTGCCCGCGCAGGAGGGGCGCAGAATTCACCCCTCCACTTT
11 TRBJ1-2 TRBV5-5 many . CASSLGQGYTF TGTGCCAGCAGCTTGGGACAAGGCTACACCTTC
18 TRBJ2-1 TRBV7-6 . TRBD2 CASSSRTSGGASYNEQFF TGTGCCAGCAGCTCCAGGACTAGCGGGGGGGCCTCCTACAATGAGCAGTTCTTC
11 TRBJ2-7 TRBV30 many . CAWSVGGEQYF TGTGCCTGGAGTGTCGGTGGGGAGCAGTACTTC
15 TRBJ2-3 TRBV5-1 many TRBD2 CASSHGTSGRDTQYF TGCGCCAGCAGCCATGGGACTAGCGGGAGAGATACGCAGTATTTT
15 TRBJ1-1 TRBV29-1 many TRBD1 CSVEPRQGAGTEAFF TGCAGCGTTGAACCGAGACAGGGGGCGGGCACTGAAGCTTTCTTT
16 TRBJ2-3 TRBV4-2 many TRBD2 CASSQASGGFRDTQYF TGTGCCAGCAGCCAAGCTAGCGGGGGATTTCGGGATACGCAGTATTTT
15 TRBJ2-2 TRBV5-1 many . CASSPGISRVGELFF TGCGCCAGCAGCCCCGGGATTAGCCGAGTCGGGGAGCTGTTTTTT
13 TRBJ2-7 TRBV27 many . CASRMTATYEQYF TGTGCCAGCAGGATGACAGCCACCTACGAGCAGTACTTC
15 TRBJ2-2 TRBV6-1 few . CASSGAGTVTGELFF TGTGCCAGCAGTGGGGCGGGAACGGTGACCGGGGAGCTGTTTTTT
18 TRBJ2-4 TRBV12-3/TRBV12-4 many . CASSPMGGTSLAKNIQYF TGTGCCAGCAGTCCCATGGGGGGCACCTCCCTAGCCAAAAACATTCAGTACTTC
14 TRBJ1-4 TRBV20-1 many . CSTNEPGTNEKLFF TGCAGTACCAATGAGCCTGGGACTAATGAAAAACTGTTTTTT
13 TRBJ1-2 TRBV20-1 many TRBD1 CSARDRRPYGYTF TGCAGTGCTAGGGACAGGCGACCCTATGGCTACACCTTC
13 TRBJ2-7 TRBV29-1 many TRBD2 CSVEPIAGGGQYF TGCAGCGTGGAACCTATAGCGGGAGGCGGGCAGTACTTC
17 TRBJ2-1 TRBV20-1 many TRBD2 CSARDPSSGAVYNEQFF TGCAGTGCTAGAGATCCGTCTAGCGGGGCTGTCTACAATGAGCAGTTCTTC
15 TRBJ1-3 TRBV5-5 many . CASSLGQSSGNTIYF TGTGCCAGCAGCTTGGGCCAGAGCTCTGGAAACACCATATATTTT
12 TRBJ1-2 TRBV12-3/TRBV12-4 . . CASSRGGYGYTF TGTGCCAGCTCGAGGGGTGGCTATGGCTACACCTTC
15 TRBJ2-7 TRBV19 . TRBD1 CASSSTGVGPNEQYF TGTGCCAGTAGTTCGACAGGGGTCGGTCCTAACGAGCAGTACTTC
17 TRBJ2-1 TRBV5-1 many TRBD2 CASSLTSGSPSYNEQFF TGCGCCAGCAGCCTGACTAGCGGGTCACCCTCCTACAATGAGCAGTTCTTC
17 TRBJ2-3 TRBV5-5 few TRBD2 CASSLTSGRGRGDTQYF TGTGCCAGCAGCTTGACTAGCGGGAGAGGGAGGGGAGATACGCAGTATTTT
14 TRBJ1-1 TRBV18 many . CASSRDGGGTEAFF TGTGCCAGCTCACGGGACGGCGGCGGCACTGAAGCTTTCTTT
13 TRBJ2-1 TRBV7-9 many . CASSLALRNEQFF TGTGCCAGCAGCTTAGCGTTACGAAATGAGCAGTTCTTC
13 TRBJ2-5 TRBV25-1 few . CASRRSGKETQYF TGTGCCAGCAGGAGATCCGGGAAAGAGACCCAGTACTTC
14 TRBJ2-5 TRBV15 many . CATSRDAGKETQYF TGTGCCACCAGCAGAGATGCAGGGAAAGAGACCCAGTACTTC
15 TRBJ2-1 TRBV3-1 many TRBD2 CASSRSPGGGNEQFF TGTGCCAGCAGCCGCTCTCCGGGAGGGGGGAATGAGCAGTTCTTC
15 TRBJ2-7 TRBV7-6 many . CASSLGYRPPYEQYF TGTGCCAGCAGCTTAGGGTACCGTCCTCCGTACGAGCAGTACTTC
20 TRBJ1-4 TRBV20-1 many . CSARDRGSWGRRPTNEKLFF TGCAGTGCTAGAGATCGAGGAAGTTGGGGGAGGAGGCCAACTAATGAAAAACTGTTTTTT
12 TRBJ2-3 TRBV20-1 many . CSAGGTIDTQYF TGCAGTGCCGGGGGAACAATAGATACGCAGTATTTT
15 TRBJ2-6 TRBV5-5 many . CASSPLLLDTNVLTF TGTGCCAGCAGCCCCCTGTTATTAGATACCAACGTCCTGACTTTC
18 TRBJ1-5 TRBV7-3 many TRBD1 CASSSRGPGTGGNQPQHF TGTGCCAGCAGCTCGAGGGGTCCCGGGACAGGGGGTAATCAGCCCCAGCATTTT
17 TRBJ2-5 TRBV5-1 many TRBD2 CASIKGVAGGPQETQYF TGCGCCAGCATCAAGGGGGTAGCGGGAGGGCCTCAAGAGACCCAGTACTTC
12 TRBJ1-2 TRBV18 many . CASSPQGDGYTF TGTGCCAGCTCACCACAGGGCGACGGCTACACCTTC
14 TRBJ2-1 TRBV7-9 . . CASSLISSGNEQFF TGTGCCAGCAGCTTGATTTCCTCGGGCAATGAGCAGTTCTTC
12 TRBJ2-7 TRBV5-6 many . CASSFVSREQYF TGTGCCAGCAGCTTCGTTTCTCGGGAGCAGTACTTC
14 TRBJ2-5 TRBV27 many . CASSTGLPRETQYF TGTGCCAGCAGCACGGGCCTCCCAAGGGAGACCCAGTACTTC
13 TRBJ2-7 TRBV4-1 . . CASSQYGVYEQYF TGCGCCAGCAGCCAATACGGCGTGTACGAGCAGTACTTC
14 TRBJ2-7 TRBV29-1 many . CSVYSRANSYEQYF TGCAGCGTTTATTCCAGGGCCAACTCCTACGAGCAGTACTTC
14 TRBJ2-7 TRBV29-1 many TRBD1 CSVLDRGSSYEQYF TGCAGCGTTTTGGACAGGGGGAGCTCCTACGAGCAGTACTTC
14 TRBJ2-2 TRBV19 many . CASSGGTLAGELFF TGTGCCAGTAGTGGCGGGACCCTGGCCGGGGAGCTGTTTTTT
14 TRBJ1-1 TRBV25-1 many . CASSRGNLNTEAFF TGTGCCAGCAGCAGGGGAAACCTGAACACTGAAGCTTTCTTT
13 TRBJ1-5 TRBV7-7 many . CASSPPGWQPQHF TGTGCTAGCAGCCCGCCGGGTTGGCAGCCCCAGCATTTT
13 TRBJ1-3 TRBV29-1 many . CSVRPLFGNTIYF TGCAGCGTCCGTCCATTATTTGGAAACACCATATATTTT
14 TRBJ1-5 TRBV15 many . CATSSGQSNQPQHF TGTGCCACCAGCAGCGGACAGTCAAATCAGCCCCAGCATTTT
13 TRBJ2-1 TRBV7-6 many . CASSRDSGNEQFF TGTGCCAGCAGTCGGGACTCGGGCAATGAGCAGTTCTTC
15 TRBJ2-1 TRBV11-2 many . CASSPRGNSYNEQFF TGTGCCAGCAGCCCCAGGGGAAACTCCTACAATGAGCAGTTCTTC
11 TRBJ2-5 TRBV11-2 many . CASSGGETQYF TGTGCCAGCAGCGGGGGAGAGACCCAGTACTTC
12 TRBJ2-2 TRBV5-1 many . CASSSGTGELFF TGCGCCAGCAGCTCTGGAACCGGGGAGCTGTTTTTT